The following is a T cell receptor beta chain sequence with its context. The CDR3 covers 15 residues. Germline V gene sequence: CDR1 SGHTA, CDR2 FQGTGA. The germline V and J ends were trimmed by 1 base and 6 bases, with 14 bases remaining between them. The data were obtained in a study of T-cell memory formation after mild COVID-19. Each CDR3 protein is one row after TCRdb ran MiXCR on the 5' RACE reads. The table has nearly 200,000 distinct CDR3 sequences, approximately 20% seen once; the top ten hold 2.4%. The clonotype was recovered from an adult woman who had mild COVID-19 (a few samples of this study predate the infection). Cell type and time point are not known. This chain joins TRBV7-3 and TRBJ2-3; D is uncertain. Input material: PBMCs or a T cell subset sorted from them (not recorded which). The CDR3 coding sequence is TGTGCCAGCAGCTTAAGGTCCCGAGGCGGCGATACGCAGTATTTT. It codes for CASSLRSRGGDTQYF.